The rows below give T cell receptor beta chains drawn from one sample of a study of OX40 agonist ivuxolimab in advanced cancers. Produced via immunoSEQ multiplex PCR; TCRdb's table is partial and in-frame only. The top ten clones hold under 10% of a sample with tens of thousands of clones, 88% of them seen once. Sequencing used CD4+ or CD8+ T cells sorted from blood, obtained in a trial of the OX40 agonist ivuxolimab. Receptors originate from an adult with an advanced solid tumor such as melanoma, head and neck, liver or kidney cancer. The CDR3 runs from the conserved cysteine through the conserved F or W. Each record gives: J gene, V gene, clone size, D gene, CDR3 length, CDR3 protein, CDR3 DNA. The D gene is left open where the match is weak. The size entry is marked missing in some rows and otherwise reads once, few, many or a size class.

TRBJ2-6,TRBV10-3,NA,TRBD1,19,CAISESTSGQASGANVLTF,TGTGCCATCAGTGAGTCGACATCAGGACAGGCCTCTGGGGCCAACGTCCTGACTTTC
TRBJ1-2,TRBV4-1,once,TRBD1,12,CASSRTGVGYTF,TGCGCCAGCAGCCGCACAGGGGTTGGCTACACCTTC
TRBJ1-4,TRBV19,NA,NA,15,CASSLGQATNEKLFF,TGTGCCAGTAGTCTCGGACAAGCAACTAATGAAAAACTGTTTTTT
TRBJ1-6,TRBV14,NA,TRBD1,16,CASSHRQGVHNSPLHF,TGTGCCAGCAGCCACCGACAGGGGGTCCATAATTCACCCCTCCACTTT
TRBJ1-1,TRBV30,NA,NA,11,CAWSSDSEAFF,TGTGCCTGGAGTTCCGACAGTGAAGCTTTCTTT
TRBJ2-3,TRBV5-4,once,TRBD2,15,CASSWGTSGPDTQYF,TGTGCCAGCAGCTGGGGGACTAGCGGCCCAGATACGCAGTATTTT
TRBJ2-1,TRBV5-1,NA,TRBD2,15,CASSRLAGGRDEQFF,TGCGCCAGCAGTCGTCTTGCGGGGGGTCGGGATGAGCAGTTCTTC
TRBJ2-7,TRBV5-4,NA,TRBD2,15,CASSRGLAGPLEQYF,TGTGCCAGCAGCCGTGGACTAGCGGGGCCCCTCGAGCAGTACTTC
TRBJ1-4,TRBV11-2,NA,NA,17,CASSAWLRAVNREKLFF,TGTGCCAGCAGCGCCTGGTTGCGGGCCGTTAACCGGGAAAAACTGTTTTTT
TRBJ1-2,TRBV7-9,NA,TRBD1,13,CASSPGTGVGYTF,TGTGCCAGCAGCCCCGGGACAGGGGTAGGCTACACCTTC
TRBJ1-5,TRBV18,NA,NA,11,CASSPDQPQHF,TGTGCCAGCTCACCAGATCAGCCCCAGCATTTT
TRBJ2-1,TRBV6-6,few,NA,14,CASSYEADSNEQFF,TGTGCCAGCAGTTACGAAGCGGACAGTAATGAGCAGTTCTTC
TRBJ1-1,TRBV28,NA,NA,9,CASGTEAFF,TGTGCCAGCGGGACTGAAGCTTTCTTT
TRBJ2-7,TRBV6-5,NA,NA,14,CASSYSEAQNEQYF,TGTGCCAGCAGTTACTCCGAGGCGCAAAACGAGCAGTACTTC
TRBJ2-7,TRBV6-1,once,TRBD1,18,CAISDGQGRGRRTYEQYF,TGTGCCATCAGTGATGGACAGGGTCGCGGCAGGCGGACCTACGAGCAGTACTTC
TRBJ2-5,TRBV27,once,TRBD1,15,CASSLGQGGGETQYF,TGTGCCAGCAGCCTCGGACAGGGTGGCGGGGAGACCCAGTACTTC
TRBJ2-2,TRBV5-1,once,NA,14,CASSLGSNTGELFF,TGCGCCAGCAGCTTGGGCAGTAACACCGGGGAGCTGTTTTTT
TRBJ2-1,TRBV19,NA,NA,12,CASSSPRDNKFF,TGTGCCAGTAGTTCCCCTAGGGATAATAAGTTCTTC
TRBJ2-3,TRBV7-9,NA,TRBD1,14,CASSSGQNTDTQYF,TGTGCCAGCAGCTCGGGACAGAACACAGATACGCAGTATTTT
TRBJ2-2,TRBV5-1,once,NA,14,CASSLLVLGGELFF,TGCGCCAGCAGCTTGTTGGTACTGGGCGGGGAGCTGTTTTTT
TRBJ2-3,TRBV7-7,NA,NA,15,CASSPGGSPTDTQYF,TGTGCTAGCAGCCCAGGCGGCTCGCCCACAGATACGCAGTATTTT
TRBJ1-1,TRBV7-9,NA,NA,15,CASSLRDGGNTEAFF,TGTGCCAGCAGCTTAAGGGACGGCGGAAACACTGAAGCTTTCTTT
TRBJ2-1,TRBV6-5,NA,TRBD2,15,CASSYSGGRNGEQFF,TGTGCCAGCAGTTACTCCGGCGGGAGGAACGGTGAGCAGTTCTTC
TRBJ1-1,TRBV4-2,NA,NA,14,CASSQGKLNTEAFF,TGTGCCAGCAGCCAGGGCAAACTGAACACTGAAGCTTTCTTT
TRBJ2-1,TRBV19,NA,NA,14,CASSTSAGQNEQFF,TGTGCCAGTAGTACGTCGGCAGGTCAAAATGAGCAGTTCTTC
TRBJ2-5,TRBV5-1,NA,NA,15,CASSLAGVSQETQYF,TGCGCCAGCAGCTTGGCCGGGGTTAGCCAAGAGACCCAGTACTTC
TRBJ1-1,TRBV4-1,NA,TRBD1,15,CASSQYRGQGTEAFF,TGCGCCAGCAGCCAGTACAGGGGGCAAGGCACTGAAGCTTTCTTT
TRBJ2-1,TRBV5-4,NA,NA,13,CASRTDSYNEQFF,TGTGCCAGCAGAACCGATTCCTACAATGAGCAGTTCTTC
TRBJ2-2,TRBV2,NA,NA,15,CASSDWQMNTGELFF,TGTGCCAGCAGTGATTGGCAGATGAACACCGGGGAGCTGTTTTTT
TRBJ1-3,TRBV7-9,NA,NA,12,CASRGGGNTIYF,TGTGCATCCCGAGGGGGGGGAAACACCATATATTTT
TRBJ2-1,TRBV29-1,NA,NA,13,CSVEVGPNNEQFF,TGCAGCGTTGAGGTCGGGCCGAACAATGAGCAGTTCTTC
TRBJ2-3,TRBV4-2,NA,TRBD2,16,CASSQVQAGGVDTQYF,TGTGCCAGCAGCCAAGTTCAAGCGGGAGGGGTAGATACGCAGTATTTT
TRBJ1-2,TRBV5-1,NA,NA,14,CASSLDIGNYGYTF,TGCGCCAGCAGCTTGGATATAGGGAACTATGGCTACACCTTC
TRBJ1-4,TRBV7-2,NA,NA,15,CASSLMGGGDEKLFF,TGTGCCAGCAGCTTAATGGGGGGTGGGGATGAAAAACTGTTTTTT
TRBJ1-3,TRBV9,NA,NA,15,CASSTYQMPGNTIYF,TGTGCCAGCAGCACCTACCAGATGCCTGGAAACACCATATATTTT
TRBJ2-1,TRBV2,NA,NA,13,CASSATLYNEQFF,TGTGCCAGCAGTGCGACGCTGTACAATGAGCAGTTCTTC
TRBJ1-1,TRBV2,NA,NA,14,CASREGVGNTEAFF,TGTGCCAGCAGGGAGGGGGTTGGGAACACTGAAGCTTTCTTT
TRBJ2-1,TRBV27,NA,TRBD1,15,CASTFSTGGRTEQFF,TGTGCCAGCACCTTCTCGACAGGGGGACGAACTGAGCAGTTCTTC
TRBJ1-4,TRBV7-8,NA,TRBD1,12,CASGQGPEKLFF,TGTGCCAGCGGACAGGGGCCGGAAAAACTGTTTTTT
TRBJ2-1,TRBV14,NA,NA,14,CASSQDTWYNEQFF,TGTGCCAGCAGCCAAGATACGTGGTACAATGAGCAGTTCTTC
TRBJ1-5,TRBV19,NA,NA,14,CASKREDSNQPQHF,TGTGCCAGTAAACGTGAAGACAGCAATCAGCCCCAGCATTTT
TRBJ2-7,TRBV28,NA,TRBD1,13,CASSPGTVYEQYF,TGTGCCAGCAGTCCGGGGACAGTCTACGAGCAGTACTTC
TRBJ1-2,TRBV5-5,NA,NA,15,CASSLQGRNLYGYTF,TGTGCCAGCAGCTTGCAGGGGCGCAATTTATATGGCTACACCTTC
TRBJ2-7,TRBV5-6,NA,NA,15,CASSPLIWASDEQYF,TGTGCCAGCAGCCCCCTAATTTGGGCCTCGGACGAGCAGTACTTC
TRBJ2-7,TRBV5-1,NA,TRBD2,15,CASSPRGSGMYEQYF,TGCGCTAGCAGCCCGCGCGGTAGCGGGATGTACGAGCAGTACTTC
TRBJ2-1,TRBV5-1,NA,TRBD2,13,CASSPTTSGVLFF,TGCGCCAGCAGCCCGACGACTAGCGGAGTTTTGTTCTTC
TRBJ1-5,TRBV5-5,NA,TRBD1,15,CASSRWTGSNQPQHF,TGTGCCAGCAGCCGATGGACAGGGAGCAATCAGCCCCAGCATTTT
TRBJ2-7,TRBV6-5,once,NA,14,CASSYSRYSYEQYF,TGTGCCAGCAGTTACTCGAGATACTCCTACGAGCAGTACTTC
TRBJ1-1,TRBV12-5,NA,NA,14,CASGLVTQGTEAFF,TGTGCTAGTGGTTTGGTAACCCAGGGGACTGAAGCTTTCTTT
TRBJ2-7,TRBV9,NA,TRBD2,14,CASSAGGSSYEQYF,TGTGCCAGCAGCGCAGGCGGGAGCTCCTACGAGCAGTACTTC
TRBJ1-1,TRBV6-5,NA,NA,13,CASSYSFNTEAFF,TGTGCCAGCAGTTACTCCTTTAACACTGAAGCTTTCTTT
TRBJ1-2,TRBV7-2,NA,TRBD1,15,CASSARQGAGYGYTF,TGTGCCAGCAGCGCCCGACAGGGGGCCGGTTATGGCTACACCTTC
TRBJ2-7,TRBV10-3,NA,TRBD1,16,CAISESFGTETYEQYF,TGTGCCATCAGTGAGTCTTTCGGGACAGAGACCTACGAGCAGTACTTC
TRBJ2-3,TRBV19,NA,NA,11,CASGGTDTQYF,TGTGCCAGTGGAGGCACAGATACGCAGTATTTT
TRBJ1-1,TRBV18,NA,NA,12,CASSSGETEAFF,TGTGCCAGCTCCTCCGGAGAGACTGAAGCTTTCTTT